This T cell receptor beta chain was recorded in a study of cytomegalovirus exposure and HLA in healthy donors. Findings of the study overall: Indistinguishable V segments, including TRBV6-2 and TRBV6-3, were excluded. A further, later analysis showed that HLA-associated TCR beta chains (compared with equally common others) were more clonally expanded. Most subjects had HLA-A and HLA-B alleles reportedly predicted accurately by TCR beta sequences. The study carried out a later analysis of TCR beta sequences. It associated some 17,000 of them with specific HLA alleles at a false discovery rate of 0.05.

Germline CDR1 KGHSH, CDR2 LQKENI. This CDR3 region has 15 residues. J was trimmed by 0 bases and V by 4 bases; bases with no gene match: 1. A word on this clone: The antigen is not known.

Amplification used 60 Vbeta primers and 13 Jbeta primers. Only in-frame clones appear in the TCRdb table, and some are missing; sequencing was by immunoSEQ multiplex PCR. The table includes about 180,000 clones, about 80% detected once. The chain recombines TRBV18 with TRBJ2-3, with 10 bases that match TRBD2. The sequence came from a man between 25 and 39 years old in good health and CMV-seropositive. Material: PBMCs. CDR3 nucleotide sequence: TGTGCCAGCTCACAGACTAGCGGGAGCACAGATACGCAGTATTTT. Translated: CASSQTSGSTDTQYF.